The present T cell receptor beta chain was sequenced within a study of T cell repertoires in cytomegalovirus infection. Study as a whole: Indications came from public TCR beta signatures; they pointed to CMV infection and to a matching HLA type. General study points: In two of eight donors, the top clonotype was HLA-C-restricted CMV-specific. Cumulated frequencies of public TCR beta families served to identify carriers of CMV plus the relevant HLA.

TCRdb reanalysed the reads using MiXCR and keeps one entry per CDR3 protein. The data contain hundreds of thousands of distinct CDR3 sequences, roughly 33% of them seen just once; the ten biggest clones take up over 15%. In this sample, this clonotype turned up a few times. Its antigen remains unidentified. Germline V gene data show CDR1 as LNHDA and CDR2 as SQIVND (reference sequence). V dropped 3 bases and J dropped 0 bases, with 20 bases sitting between them. This CDR3 region has 18 residues. Source: cultured PBMCs, taken from culture after CMV antigen stimulation. The chain has TRBV19 and TRBJ1-1; weak D call: TRBD1 (6 bases). The sequence was obtained from a human donor in good health (CMV status not recorded). Some clones in this sample may be carry-over from other donors' samples. This chain's CDR3 is CASSMKSWGRGLNTEAFF. The DNA for the CDR3 is TGTGCCAGTAGTATGAAGTCGTGGGGCAGGGGCTTGAACACTGAAGCTTTCTTT.